Listed below are T cell receptor beta chains from one sample, sequenced in a study of long-term antiretroviral therapy in people with HIV. Only in-frame clones appear in the TCRdb table, and some are missing; sequencing was by immunoSEQ multiplex PCR. This sample yields 25,000 to 35,000 clones, of which approximately 96% are seen a single time; under 3% belongs to the top ten. The sample was unsorted PBMCs, taken 6.5 to 6.6 years after starting antiretroviral therapy. Every receptor here comes from a man aged 25 to 40 with HIV. Each CDR3 is given with its conserved first and last residue. Fields, in order: D gene, J gene, clone size, V gene, CDR3 protein, CDR3 DNA. D genes are given only for firm matches. Not all rows give a size; the values are once, few, many and, for expanded clones, a class.

.	TRBJ2-7	.	TRBV4-3	CASSQDYRGRDEQYF	TGCGCCAGCAGCCAAGATTATAGGGGCCGGGACGAGCAGTACTTC
TRBD1	TRBJ1-4	.	TRBV6-6	CASSSDRGYIEKLFF	TGTGCCAGCAGTTCCGACAGGGGGTATATTGAAAAACTGTTTTTT
TRBD2	TRBJ2-7	.	TRBV5-1	CASSFGGSLNEQYF	TGCGCCAGCAGCTTTGGCGGGAGTCTTAACGAGCAGTACTTC
.	TRBJ2-7	once	TRBV30	CAWSTTRGEQYF	TGTGCCTGGAGTACCACGCGGGGTGAGCAGTACTTC
.	TRBJ2-7	.	TRBV4-3	CASSQPQGIGGKESYEQYF	TGCGCCAGCAGCCAACCCCAGGGGATAGGGGGTAAGGAATCCTACGAGCAGTACTTC
TRBD2	TRBJ2-3	.	TRBV30	CAWSVFSGSRDTQYF	TGTGCCTGGAGTGTATTTAGCGGGAGTAGAGATACGCAGTATTTT
.	TRBJ2-7	once	TRBV27	CASSFGQGGYEQYF	TGTGCCAGCAGTTTCGGGCAGGGCGGGTACGAGCAGTACTTC
TRBD1	TRBJ1-1	.	TRBV9	CASSAQGTAEAFF	TGTGCCAGCAGCGCACAGGGGACCGCTGAAGCTTTCTTT
.	TRBJ1-1	.	TRBV4-3	CASSQDDLTERNTEAFF	TGCGCCAGCAGCCAAGATGATTTAACAGAGAGGAACACTGAAGCTTTCTTT
.	TRBJ1-3	once	TRBV2	CASSEWSGQGPGNTIYF	TGTGCCAGCAGTGAATGGTCGGGTCAGGGGCCCGGAAACACCATATATTTT
TRBD1	TRBJ2-1	once	TRBV25-1	CASSDLGTGYNEQFF	TGTGCCAGCAGTGATCTCGGGACAGGGTACAATGAGCAGTTCTTC
.	TRBJ2-3	.	TRBV6-1	CASSSLFTDTQYF	TGTGCCAGCTCCAGCCTTTTCACAGATACGCAGTATTTT
.	TRBJ2-3	.	TRBV30	CAGKGDTQYF	TGTGCCGGTAAAGGAGATACGCAGTATTTT
TRBD2	TRBJ2-5	.	TRBV5-4	CASTLGSGGQGETQYF	TGTGCCAGCACACTTGGTAGCGGGGGCCAGGGGGAGACCCAGTACTTC
.	TRBJ2-7	once	TRBV5-1	CASSWGDQGYEQYF	TGCGCCAGCAGCTGGGGGGACCAGGGCTACGAGCAGTACTTC
.	TRBJ1-2	once	TRBV10-1	CASSESKAGEGYGYTF	TGCGCCAGCAGTGAGTCGAAGGCAGGGGAGGGCTATGGCTACACCTTC
.	TRBJ1-5	.	TRBV6-6	CASSWGGNQPQHF	TGTGCCAGCAGTTGGGGGGGCAATCAGCCCCAGCATTTT
.	TRBJ2-5	.	TRBV30	CAWSVRGRFSETQYF	TGTGCCTGGAGTGTACGGGGCCGTTTTAGTGAGACCCAGTACTTC
TRBD1	TRBJ1-5	once	TRBV28	CASSRDSHQPQHF	TGTGCCAGCAGTCGGGACAGCCATCAGCCCCAGCATTTT
.	TRBJ2-1	.	TRBV7-3	CASSSLGPSNEQFF	TGTGCCAGCAGCTCACTAGGGCCCTCGAATGAGCAGTTCTTC